Listed here are 29 T cell receptor beta chains from one sample, sequenced in a study of blood T cell repertoires in COVID-19. Here immunoSEQ multiplex PCR was the method, and the copy in TCRdb shows in-frame clones only, minus some. The table includes about 330,000 clones, roughly 90% detected once. Source material: peripheral blood. The receptors stem from a woman between 45 and 60 years old with active or convalescent COVID-19.

The chain uses TRBV18 and TRBJ1-1; no clear D gene. The V end was cut by 3 bases, the J end by 5 bases, with 13 bases between. Germline values: CDR1 KGHSH, CDR2 LQKENI. CDR3 size: 14 residues. The CDR3 here is CASSPSGRATEAFF. The CDR3 DNA reads TGTGCCAGCTCACCCTCCGGGAGGGCTACTGAAGCTTTCTTT.

J is TRBJ2-1 and V is TRBV29-1; D uncertain. CDR3 length: 10 amino acids. V lost 7 bases and J lost 10, with 11 bases in between. Germline assignment: CDR1 SQVTM and CDR2 ANQGSEA. CDR3 nucleotides: TGCAGCGCGGGTCCGTTCGAGCAGTTCTTC. Translating gives CSAGPFEQFF.

The chain is built from TRBV30 and TRBJ1-1; a weak D match, TRBD1 (5 bases). V was clipped by 0 bases and J by 1 base, with 9 bases between them. From germline, CDR1 is GTSNPN and CDR2 SVGIG (reference sequence). There are 14 residues in the CDR3. CDR3 loop: CAWSVRGWNTEAFF. The CDR3 coding sequence is TGTGCCTGGAGTGTACGGGGGTGGAACACTGAAGCTTTCTTT.

The rearrangement joins TRBV7-2 to TRBJ1-2; D is perhaps TRBD1 (6 bases). Trimming shortened V by 1 base and J by 1 base, and 7 bases separated the two germline ends. Germline CDR1 is SGHTA and CDR2 is FQGNSA. There are 14 residues in the CDR3. DNA for the CDR3: TGTGCCAGCAGCTTAGGCAGGGGTAACTATGGCTACACCTTC. This codes for CASSLGRGNYGYTF.

The gene calls are TRBV12-3 or TRBV12-4 and TRBJ1-3; tentatively, D is TRBD1 (6 bases). V lost 1 base to trimming and J lost 8 bases, with 9 bases between them. The CDR3 loop spans 13 amino acids. The CDR3 sequence: CASSLGRGDTIYF. In DNA, the CDR3 is TGTGCCAGCAGTTTAGGCAGGGGTGACACCATATATTTT.

In regard to this clone: Other DNA sequences in the same sample also yield this CDR3. The chain combines TRBV28 with TRBJ2-7; tentatively, D is TRBD1 (6 bases). Between the trimmed V and J ends, which lost 6 bases and 3 bases, there was a span of 9 bases. This CDR3 has 12 amino acids. Germline CDR1 MDHEN, CDR2 SYDVKM. The CDR3 nucleotides are TGTGCCAGCAGATTACAGGGCTACGAGCAGTACTTC. It codes for CASRLQGYEQYF.

CDR3 bases: TGTGCCAGCAGCTTGGGACTAGCGGGGGGCCATGACACAGATACGCAGTATTTT. Translating gives CASSLGLAGGHDTDTQYF. The V call is TRBV7-3, the J call TRBJ2-3; 15 positions agree with TRBD2. This CDR3 is built from 18 residues. Trimming removed 3 bases from V and 2 bases from J; junction bases left unmatched: 6. Germline lookup yields CDR1 SGHTA and CDR2 FQGTGA.

The V call is TRBV30, the J call TRBJ1-2; 8 bases map to TRBD1. CDR3 length: 16 amino acids. Germline CDR1 is GTSNPN and CDR2 is SVGIG (reference sequence). V shed 3 bases and J 1 base; nucleotides not matched to a gene: 10. The CDR3 loop reads CAWSGQGKAINYGYTF. CDR3 bases: TGTGCCTGGAGCGGACAGGGAAAGGCGATTAACTATGGCTACACCTTC.

The CDR3, as DNA: TGTGCCAGCAGCCAAGTTGAGGGACAGTCACCCCTCCACTTT. This codes for CASSQVEGQSPLHF. This chain links TRBV3-1 (or the pseudogene TRBV3-2) with TRBJ1-6; TRBD1 matches 7 bases. CDR1 and CDR2 (germline): LGHDT, YNNKEL (reference sequence). The CDR3 length is 14 residues. V lost 1 base to trimming and J lost 10 bases; unmatched junction nucleotides: 4.

The chain is built from TRBV24-1 and TRBJ1-2; D gene uncertain. The V end lost 3 bases, the J end lost 0 bases, and 7 bases lay between the germline ends. There are 14 residues in the CDR3. Germline V gives CDR1 KGHDR, CDR2 SFDVKD. The CDR3 sequence: CATSDANSNYGYTF. For the CDR3, the DNA is TGTGCCACCAGTGATGCGAACTCTAACTATGGCTACACCTTC.

V and J are TRBV6-2 or TRBV6-3 and TRBJ2-7; perhaps TRBD1 as D (6 bases). The CDR3 consists of 14 residues. V shed 4 bases and J shed 12 bases, with 22 bases lying between them. Germline V gives CDR1 MNHEY, CDR2 SVGEGT. The CDR3 reads CASSSTGTRGRRYF. CDR3 nucleotides: TGTGCCAGCAGTTCTACCGGGACCAGGGGTAGGCGGTACTTC.

The chain carries TRBV13 and TRBJ2-7; 8 positions match TRBD1. The CDR3 is made up of 16 amino acids. V lost 4 bases to trimming and J lost 1 base; unmatched junction nucleotides: 9. The germline V gene encodes CDR1 PRHDT and CDR2 FYEKMQ (reference sequence). The CDR3 nucleotides are TGTGCCAGCAGCTCATTGGACAGGGTGGCATCCTACGAGCAGTACTTC. Protein product: CASSSLDRVASYEQYF.

The chain employs TRBV9 and TRBJ2-5; 8 bases are a match to TRBD2. The CDR3 extends over 15 amino acids. After removal of 2 bases from V and 6 bases from J, the junction contained 9 bases not matched to a gene. Germline lookup yields CDR1 SGDLS and CDR2 YYNGEE. CDR3 loop: CASSVSSGGRKTQYF. Here the CDR3 DNA reads TGTGCCAGCAGCGTCTCCTCGGGGGGGCGGAAGACCCAGTACTTC.

V and J are TRBV10-3 and TRBJ2-5; 7 bases map to TRBD2. J gave up 4 bases and V 10 bases, and 12 bases lay outside the gene matches. The germline V gene encodes CDR1 ENHRY and CDR2 SYGVKD. This CDR3 contains 14 residues. CDR3 sequence: CATNLGGSRETQYF. The CDR3 coding sequence is TGTGCCACCAACTTGGGGGGGTCCCGAGAGACCCAGTACTTC.

Here the CDR3 DNA reads TGTGCCAGCAGCTCCCACCAGAGGGCGGGGGGCCAAGCCTACGAGCAGTACTTC. Translated, it gives CASSSHQRAGGQAYEQYF. The rearrangement joins TRBV5-5 to TRBJ2-7; 8 bases are a match to TRBD2. The germline V gene has CDR1 SGHKS and CDR2 YYEKEE (reference sequence). With 3 bases clipped from V and 2 bases from J, the junction kept 16 bases outside the gene matches. The CDR3 is 18 residues long.

The chain links TRBV5-6 to TRBJ1-5; 9 nucleotides match TRBD1. The CDR3 covers 14 residues. CDR1 is SGHDT, CDR2 YYEEEE, per germline. V was pared by 4 bases and J by 11 bases, with 10 bases of the junction left unmatched. This CDR3 reads CASSLGTGNPAQHF. The CDR3 bases are TGTGCCAGCAGCCTCGGGACAGGGAATCCGGCCCAGCATTTT.

This rearrangement joins TRBV29-1 to TRBJ1-1; D is possibly TRBD1 (5 bases). The ends were cut back, 2 bases at V and 1 base at J, with 11 bases in the middle. The CDR3 contains 14 residues. CDR1 and CDR2 from the germline V gene are SQVTM and ANQGSEA. As DNA, the CDR3 is TGCAGCGTTGAAAGGGAGGGGCGGAACACTGAAGCTTTCTTT. This sequence encodes CSVEREGRNTEAFF.

This chain links TRBV10-3 with TRBJ2-3; maybe TRBD2 (7 bases). This CDR3 comprises 15 residues. In germline, CDR1 is ENHRY, CDR2 SYGVKD. V lost 3 bases, J lost 0 bases, and 10 bases lay in between. CDR3 nucleotides: TGTGCCATCAGTGAAGGGGGGGAAAGCACAGATACGCAGTATTTT. It translates to CAISEGGESTDTQYF.

The rearrangement joins TRBV7-2 to TRBJ1-6; 9 positions agree with TRBD1. Trimming at V came to 5 bases and at J to 7 bases, leaving 6 bases not matched to a gene. From germline, CDR1 is SGHTA and CDR2 FQGNSA. The length of the CDR3 is 15 residues. In DNA form, the CDR3 reads TGTGCCAGCAGCCTGGGACAGGGTGGGAATTCACCCCTCCACTTT. It yields the protein CASSLGQGGNSPLHF.

The gene calls are TRBV4-3 and TRBJ2-7; TRBD1 agrees at 8 bases. CDR1 is LGHNA and CDR2 is YSLEER in the germline V gene. J was trimmed by 4 bases and V by 3 bases; bases with no gene match: 2. The CDR3 loop spans 13 amino acids. The CDR3: CASSHRTGYEQYF. CDR3 nucleotides: TGCGCCAGCAGCCATAGGACAGGGTACGAGCAGTACTTC.

This chain joins TRBV4-3 and TRBJ2-5, with 8 bases aligning to TRBD2. With V trimmed by 4 bases and J by 5 bases, 15 bases remained unmatched. Germline CDR1 is LGHNA and CDR2 is YSLEER. The CDR3 has 17 amino acids. CDR3 protein: CASSLDTSGSSGETQYF. Here the CDR3 DNA reads TGCGCCAGCAGCCTTGATACGAGCGGGAGCTCGGGGGAGACCCAGTACTTC.

The chain has TRBV27 and TRBJ2-7, with D tentatively TRBD1 (5 bases). Germline V lookup: CDR1 MNHEY, CDR2 SMNVEV (reference sequence). CDR3 length: 16 residues. Trimming cost V 2 bases and J 3 bases, with 17 bases left between them. The CDR3 spells CASSLDDRVRVYEQYF. The CDR3 bases are TGTGCCAGCAGTTTAGATGACAGAGTAAGAGTCTACGAGCAGTACTTC.

The chain uses TRBV4-1 and TRBJ2-7; D might be TRBD1 (6 bases). The CDR3 has 15 amino acids. Germline V gives CDR1 MGHRA, CDR2 YSYEKL. The V end was cut by 4 bases, the J end by 0 bases, with 13 bases between. The CDR3 DNA sequence: TGCGCCAGCAGCCCTACAGGGAGTAGCTCCTACGAGCAGTACTTC. Its translation is CASSPTGSSSYEQYF.

This clone was seen just once. The V gene is TRBV24-1, the J gene TRBJ2-3; TRBD2 aligns across 7 bases. CDR3 size: 16 residues. Germline CDR1 reads KGHDR; CDR2 reads SFDVKD. The V segment lost 0 bases and the J segment 3 bases; nucleotides outside the gene matches: 5. The CDR3: CATSDLGREGTDTQYF. CDR3 bases: TGTGCCACCAGTGATTTGGGGAGGGAGGGAACAGATACGCAGTATTTT.

The chain recombines TRBV3-1 (or the pseudogene TRBV3-2) with TRBJ2-1; 8 bases are shared with TRBD2. CDR1 is LGHDT and CDR2 is YNNKEL in the germline V gene (reference sequence). This CDR3 has 16 amino acids. After removal of 2 bases from V and 8 bases from J, the junction contained 11 bases not matched to a gene. This CDR3 reads CASSQKDREGIDEQFF. In DNA, the CDR3 is TGTGCCAGCAGCCAAAAGGACCGGGAGGGCATCGATGAGCAGTTCTTC.

The rearrangement uses TRBV7-9 and TRBJ2-7; 7 bases line up with TRBD1. In germline, CDR1 is SEHNR, CDR2 FQNEAQ (reference sequence). V shed 0 bases and J 2 bases; nucleotides not matched to a gene: 7. There are 16 residues in the CDR3. The CDR3 sequence is CASSLADRRVPYEQYF. CDR3 nucleotide sequence: TGTGCCAGCAGCTTAGCGGACAGGCGGGTTCCCTACGAGCAGTACTTC.

The chain combines TRBV4-3 with TRBJ2-3, with D uncertain. This CDR3 comprises 16 residues. V dropped 2 bases and J dropped 4 bases, with 16 bases sitting between them. Germline CDR1 is LGHNA and CDR2 is YSLEER. The CDR3 DNA reads as TGCGCCAGCAGCCAAACCCTAGAAGTTCGGCCAGATACGCAGTATTTT. It encodes CASSQTLEVRPDTQYF.

The chain carries TRBV5-1 and TRBJ2-5; tentatively, D is TRBD1 (5 bases). V was pared by 4 bases and J by 2 bases, with 12 bases between. The V gene's germline CDR1 is SGHRS and CDR2 YFSETQ. There are 14 residues in the CDR3. DNA of the CDR3: TGCGCCAGCAGCCGAGCGACAGTACAAGAGACCCAGTACTTC. Translated, it gives CASSRATVQETQYF.

The chain has TRBV2 and TRBJ1-2; no definite D call. The CDR3 is 12 amino acids. V gave up 6 bases and J gave up 0 bases, with 5 bases separating them. Germline V gene sequence: CDR1 SNHLY, CDR2 FYNNEI. CDR3 coding DNA: TGTGCCAGCAGGCAGGCTAACTATGGCTACACCTTC. This codes for CASRQANYGYTF.